The 24 T cell receptor beta chains listed next were all sequenced from one sample in a study of blood T cell repertoires in COVID-19. Sequenced by immunoSEQ multiplex PCR; TCRdb stores in-frame clones only, minus some. There are under 200,000 clones in the sample; about 90% occur only once, and 2.5% lies in the top ten. What was sequenced was peripheral blood. These receptors were taken from a man aged 40-55 years with active or convalescent COVID-19.

This sequence joins TRBV5-1 and TRBJ2-5; TRBD2 agrees at 14 bases. Germline V gene sequence: CDR1 SGHRS, CDR2 YFSETQ. The J segment lost 4 bases and the V segment lost 6 bases, leaving 5 bases of the junction unmatched. The CDR3 totals 15 residues. CDR3 in amino acids: CASTSGTSGGETQYF. CDR3 coding DNA: TGCGCCAGCACATCCGGGACTAGCGGGGGAGAGACCCAGTACTTC.

The chain carries TRBV6-2 or TRBV6-3 and TRBJ2-1; 12 positions agree with TRBD2. The germline V gene has CDR1 MNHEY and CDR2 SVGEGT. The V and J ends lost 6 bases and 5 bases, in that order; junction bases with no gene match: 11. This CDR3 comprises 17 residues. The DNA for the CDR3 is TGTGCCAGCAGCCAGGGGGTGACTAGCGGGGGCAACAATGAGCAGTTCTTC. Protein sequence: CASSQGVTSGGNNEQFF.

The chain recombines TRBV30 with TRBJ1-6; perhaps TRBD1 as D (5 bases). Germline CDR1 is GTSNPN and CDR2 is SVGIG (reference sequence). Deletions cut 0 bases from V and 14 bases from J, with 11 bases between. The CDR3 extends over 12 amino acids. In DNA form, the CDR3 reads TGTGCCTGGAGTGTCGGGGGGAATGCCCTCCACTTT. Translating it yields CAWSVGGNALHF.

The chain couples TRBV11-2 to TRBJ2-3, with 12 nucleotides matching TRBD2. Germline V lookup: CDR1 SGHAT, CDR2 FQNNGV. The CDR3 is 14 residues long. V gave up 1 base and J gave up 8 bases; unmatched junction bases: 1. The CDR3 reads CASSLGTSGVTQYF. The CDR3 DNA reads TGTGCCAGCAGCTTAGGGACTAGCGGGGTTACGCAGTATTTT. Using reference TRBV11-2 and TRBJ2-3 for the parts outside the CDR3, the full variable domain is EAGVAQSPRYKIIEKRQSVAFWCNPISGHATLYWYQQILGQGPKLLIQFQNNGVVDDSQLPKDRFSAERLKGVDSTLKIQPAKLEDSAVYLCASSLGTSGVTQYFGPGTRLTVL.

This clone has just one count. V is TRBV3-1 (or the pseudogene TRBV3-2) and J is TRBJ2-1; 12 bases match TRBD2. CDR1 and CDR2 (germline): LGHDT, YNNKEL (reference sequence). Unmatched junction bases numbered 12, after V lost 1 base and J lost 8 bases. The CDR3 contains 18 residues. The CDR3 coding sequence is TGTGCCAGCAGCCAAGTAATCCCTAGCGGGGGGGAGTTCTATGAGCAGTTCTTC. It specifies CASSQVIPSGGEFYEQFF.

V usage is TRBV5-6 and J usage is TRBJ2-3; TRBD2 aligns across 13 bases. The CDR3 length is 17 residues. The V gene's germline CDR1 is SGHDT and CDR2 YYEEEE. The ends lost 0 bases at V and 3 bases at J; junction bases unmatched: 4. The CDR3 spells CASSLATSGGLTDTQYF. The CDR3 nucleotides read TGTGCCAGCAGCTTGGCGACTAGCGGGGGGTTAACAGATACGCAGTATTTT.

Written as DNA, the CDR3 is TGTGCCAGCAACCCCCAACGGGCAGGGTGGAATCAGCCCCAGCATTTT. Protein sequence: CASNPQRAGWNQPQHF. This sequence joins TRBV6-2 or TRBV6-3 and TRBJ1-5; perhaps TRBD1 as D (5 bases). CDR1 is MNHEY and CDR2 is SVGEGT in the germline V gene. Deletions cut 7 bases from V and 4 bases from J, with 20 bases between. The CDR3 is made up of 16 amino acids.

The genes are TRBV15 and TRBJ1-3; possibly TRBD1 for D (5 bases). The ends were cut back, 6 bases at V and 0 bases at J, with 12 bases in the middle. The germline V gene encodes CDR1 LNHNV and CDR2 YYDKDF (reference sequence). The CDR3 has 15 amino acids. CDR3 loop: CATSPRAGSGNTIYF. CDR3 coding DNA: TGTGCCACCAGTCCCAGGGCAGGCTCTGGAAACACCATATATTTT.

J is TRBJ2-2 and V is TRBV4-1; TRBD1 agrees at 10 bases. The V and J ends lost 7 bases and 6 bases, in that order; junction bases with no gene match: 5. The CDR3 is 14 residues long. Per the germline V gene, CDR1 is MGHRA and CDR2 is YSYEKL. The CDR3 is CASTRTGGAGELFF. The CDR3 DNA reads TGCGCCAGCACACGGACAGGGGGGGCCGGGGAGCTGTTTTTT.

This rearrangement joins TRBV2 to TRBJ2-7, with 12 bases identical to TRBD1. The CDR3 loop spans 14 amino acids. CDR1 and CDR2 (germline): SNHLY, FYNNEI. The ends lost 8 bases at V and 5 bases at J; junction bases unmatched: 7. The CDR3 bases are TGTGCCAGCCTGAGGGGACAGGGGGCTGACGAGCAGTACTTC. Protein: CASLRGQGADEQYF.

The gene calls are TRBV10-2 and TRBJ1-6, with a tentative D call TRBD1 (5 bases). V was cut by 3 bases and J by 9 bases, with 9 bases left in between. From germline, CDR1 is WSHSY and CDR2 SAAADI. This CDR3 spans 13 amino acids. CDR3 bases: TGCGCCAGCAGTGAAGTGACAGCTTCACCCCTCCACTTT. Its protein product is CASSEVTASPLHF.

This chain connects TRBV5-1 to TRBJ1-3; no firm D call. The V gene's germline CDR1 is SGHRS and CDR2 YFSETQ. The CDR3 covers 15 residues. The V gene lost 4 bases and the J gene lost 2 bases, with 13 bases spanning the gap. This CDR3 reads CASSIDSWTGNTIYF. The CDR3 bases are TGCGCCAGCAGCATTGACTCGTGGACTGGAAACACCATATATTTT.

The chain uses TRBV25-1 and TRBJ1-1, with D hard to call. Trimming removed 1 base at V and 10 bases at J, with 7 bases between. The germline V gene encodes CDR1 MGHDK and CDR2 SYGVNS. This CDR3 has 11 amino acids. CDR3 DNA: TGTGCCAGCAGTGAATCGAGGATAGCTTTCTTT. Translation: CASSESRIAFF.

The sample holds a few counts of this clone. The rearrangement links TRBV28 to TRBJ1-1; D gene unclear. Trimming left V 3 bases short and J 1 base short, with 6 bases between. Germline V gives CDR1 MDHEN, CDR2 SYDVKM. CDR3 size: 13 residues. The CDR3 DNA follows: TGTGCCAGCAGTTTCGAGGGGAACACTGAAGCTTTCTTT. Translating gives CASSFEGNTEAFF.

The chain recombines TRBV11-2 with TRBJ2-7, with D uncertain. The germline gives CDR1 SGHAT, CDR2 FQNNGV. Trimming left V 1 base short and J 4 bases short, with 8 bases between. The CDR3 length is 13 residues. The CDR3 protein is CASSLGAAYEQYF. In nucleotides, the CDR3 is TGTGCCAGCAGCTTAGGGGCCGCATACGAGCAGTACTTC.

V gene TRBV15 combines with J gene TRBJ2-7, with D unresolved. The CDR3 is 14 residues long. Trimming left V 2 bases short and J 0 bases short, with 8 bases between. CDR1 and CDR2 from the germline V gene are LNHNV and YYDKDF (reference sequence). DNA of the CDR3: TGTGCCACCAGCAGACTTTACAGCTCCTACGAGCAGTACTTC. It specifies CATSRLYSSYEQYF. The variable domain in full, completed from reference TRBV15 and TRBJ2-7, reads DAMVIQNPRYQVTQFGKPVTLSCSQTLNHNVMYWYQQKSSQAPKLLFHYYDKDFNNEADTPDNFQSRRPNTSFCFLDIRSPGLGDTAMYLCATSRLYSSYEQYFGPGTRLTVT.

The chain links TRBV5-8 to TRBJ1-5, with 9 bases that match TRBD1. The CDR3 is 13 amino acids. Per the germline V gene, CDR1 is SGHTS and CDR2 is YDEGEE. Unmatched junction bases numbered 11, after V lost 3 bases and J lost 16 bases. The CDR3 here is CASSYPGQGVIHF. CDR3 sequence (DNA): TGTGCCAGCAGCTATCCGGGACAGGGTGTAATTCATTTT.

V is TRBV2 and J is TRBJ1-3, with D maybe TRBD1 (6 bases). The CDR3 has 14 amino acids. V lost 9 bases to trimming and J lost 0 bases, with 12 bases between them. Germline lookup yields CDR1 SNHLY and CDR2 FYNNEI. The CDR3 region has the DNA TGTGCCAGAATGACAGGACCCTCTGGAAACACCATATATTTT. Amino acid sequence: CARMTGPSGNTIYF. Full variable domain (outside the CDR3, taken from reference TRBV2 and TRBJ1-3): EPEVTQTPSHQVTQMGQEVILRCVPISNHLYFYWYRQILGQKVEFLVSFYNNEISEKSEIFDDQFSVERPDGSNFTLKIRSTKLEDSAMYFCARMTGPSGNTIYFGEGSWLTVV.

The chain uses TRBV19 and TRBJ1-6; TRBD1 is a possible D gene (5 bases). Trimming cost V 5 bases and J 0 bases, with 8 bases left between them. CDR3 length: 15 amino acids. Germline values: CDR1 LNHDA, CDR2 SQIVND (reference sequence). CDR3 protein: CASSRQSSYNSPLHF. In nucleotides, the CDR3 is TGTGCCAGTAGTCGACAGAGCTCCTATAATTCACCCCTCCACTTT.

The V call is TRBV9, the J call TRBJ1-3; 9 bases align to TRBD1. The ends lost 2 bases at V and 0 bases at J; junction bases unmatched: 3. The germline gives CDR1 SGDLS, CDR2 YYNGEE. CDR3 length: 16 residues. CDR3 sequence reads: CASSVGTGTSGNTIYF. The CDR3, as DNA: TGTGCCAGCAGCGTTGGGACAGGGACCTCTGGAAACACCATATATTTT.

The chain carries TRBV12-3 or TRBV12-4 and TRBJ1-1; D unclear. Trimming stripped 3 bases from V and 3 bases from J, with 2 bases between. The CDR3 has 11 amino acids. CDR3 sequence reads: CASSFDTEAFF. The CDR3 DNA follows: TGTGCCAGCAGTTTCGACACTGAAGCTTTCTTT.

This chain joins TRBV5-1 and TRBJ2-5; TRBD1 aligns across 9 bases. Looked up from germline, CDR1 is SGHRS and CDR2 is YFSETQ. This CDR3 has 14 amino acids. V dropped 7 bases and J dropped 5; count of bases not matched to a gene: 9. The CDR3 sequence is CASAGTGLGETQYF. In DNA, the CDR3 is TGCGCCAGCGCCGGGACAGGGCTGGGGGAGACCCAGTACTTC.

This chain joins TRBV25-1 and TRBJ1-5, with 8 bases aligning to TRBD1. V lost 4 bases to trimming and J lost 7 bases; unmatched junction nucleotides: 3. This CDR3 comprises 13 residues. CDR1 and CDR2 from the germline V gene are MGHDK and SYGVNS. CDR3 sequence: CASSGQGTQPQHF. CDR3 coding DNA: TGTGCCAGCAGTGGACAGGGGACCCAGCCCCAGCATTTT.

This clone was recorded only once. The V and J genes are TRBV2 and TRBJ2-7; maybe TRBD2 (5 bases). Trimming removed 6 bases at V and 6 bases at J, with 18 bases between. Germline V gene sequence: CDR1 SNHLY, CDR2 FYNNEI. This CDR3 has 14 residues. The CDR3 sequence: CASRALTTLGEQYF. CDR3 coding DNA: TGTGCCAGCAGGGCCCTGACTACACTCGGCGAGCAGTACTTC. The whole variable domain, remainder taken from reference TRBV2 and TRBJ2-7, is EPEVTQTPSHQVTQMGQEVILRCVPISNHLYFYWYRQILGQKVEFLVSFYNNEISEKSEIFDDQFSVERPDGSNFTLKIRSTKLEDSAMYFCASRALTTLGEQYFGPGTRLTVT.